These 22 T cell receptor beta chains were sequenced from one sample in a study of post-analysis software for immune sequencing data. These TCRs' antigens remain unknown. Presence of unique molecular identifiers characterized the TCR beta cDNA libraries. MiXCR, applied by TCRdb to the PCR reads, yields one record per CDR3 protein. The sample has about 820,000 distinct CDR3 sequences, roughly 58% seen once; the top ten hold over 4%. The study's findings and limits: Compared with controls, patients had more of roughly five TRBV segments, including TRBV5-6, TRBV5-1 and TRBV20-1.

Source material: blood. These receptors were collected from a girl aged 10 to 17 with multiple sclerosis.

This sequence joins TRBV7-9 and TRBJ2-3; D is possibly TRBD2 (5 bases). Germline V gene data show CDR1 as SEHNR and CDR2 as FQNEAQ (reference sequence). The CDR3 consists of 15 residues. Trimming left V 4 bases short and J 3 bases short, with 14 bases between. Written as DNA, the CDR3 is TGTGCCAGCAGCTCCCGATGGGAGCGGACAGATACGCAGTATTTT. Protein product: CASSSRWERTDTQYF.

The chain recombines TRBV20-1 with TRBJ2-7, with 8 bases aligning to TRBD1. The V and J ends lost 1 base and 3 bases, in that order; junction bases with no gene match: 8. The CDR3 runs to 15 residues. Germline V gene lookup returns CDR1 DFQATT and CDR2 SNEGSKA (reference sequence). CDR3 sequence reads: CSARAPDRGLYEQYF. The CDR3, as DNA: TGCAGTGCTAGAGCCCCTGACAGGGGACTCTACGAGCAGTACTTC.

The V gene is TRBV7-8, the J gene TRBJ2-7, with TRBD1 matching 7 bases. V was pared by 6 bases and J by 2 bases, with 7 bases of the junction left unmatched. Germline loops: CDR1 SGHVS, CDR2 FQNEAQ. This CDR3 region has 14 residues. The CDR3 sequence is CASRPGQRPYEQYF. In nucleotides, the CDR3 is TGTGCCAGCAGGCCGGGACAGAGACCCTACGAGCAGTACTTC.

This clonotype occurred a few times. CDR3 sequence (DNA): TGCAGCGTTGTCGGATTTTCTAGCACAGATACGCAGTATTTT. This gives the protein CSVVGFSSTDTQYF. The rearrangement links TRBV29-1 to TRBJ2-3; D ambiguous. This CDR3 spans 14 amino acids. CDR1 and CDR2 (germline): SQVTM, ANQGSEA. V lost 4 bases and J lost 0, with 11 bases in between.

This clonotype was found once. The chain carries TRBV12-5 and TRBJ2-3; D not resolved. Trimming left V 6 bases short and J 6 bases short, with 7 bases between. The CDR3 length is 11 residues. The germline V gene encodes CDR1 LGHNT and CDR2 FRNRAP. The CDR3 coding sequence is TGTGCTAGTGGGTCTGGGGATACGCAGTATTTT. This gives the protein CASGSGDTQYF.

Regarding this clonotype: This sequence may be a read error, since a much larger clone differs from it by one base. The chain is built from TRBV20-1 and TRBJ2-1, with 8 bases identical to TRBD2. CDR1 is DFQATT, CDR2 SNEGSKA, per germline (reference sequence). The CDR3 extends over 15 amino acids. The junction had 10 bases not matched to a gene; V was cut back by 6 bases and J by 3 bases. The CDR3: CSAADSGKDYNEQFF. The CDR3 nucleotides read TGCAGTGCCGCGGATAGCGGGAAGGACTACAATGAGCAGTTCTTC.

There are a few counts of this clonotype. V is TRBV25-1 and J is TRBJ1-1; unclear D gene. The V end lost 5 bases, the J end lost 1 base, and 8 bases lay between the germline ends. The CDR3 runs to 13 residues. Germline-derived CDR1 and CDR2 are MGHDK and SYGVNS. This CDR3 reads CASSWKGNTEAFF. The CDR3 nucleotides read TGTGCCAGCAGTTGGAAAGGGAACACTGAAGCTTTCTTT.

This chain connects TRBV29-1 to TRBJ2-1; TRBD1 agrees at 8 bases. The germline V gene has CDR1 SQVTM and CDR2 ANQGSEA. With 7 bases clipped from V and 6 bases from J, the junction kept 8 bases outside the gene matches. CDR3 length: 13 amino acids. The CDR3 coding sequence is TGCAGCGGCAGGGGGCTGGGGGGCAATGAGCAGTTCTTC. Its translation is CSGRGLGGNEQFF.

The J gene is TRBJ2-5, the V gene TRBV3-1; D gene unclear. The CDR3 loop spans 14 amino acids. In germline, CDR1 is LGHDT, CDR2 YNNKEL (reference sequence). CDR3: CVGSQGGNQETQYF. The CDR3 coding sequence is TGTGTCGGCAGCCAAGGCGGCAACCAAGAGACCCAGTACTTC.

The chain employs TRBV7-2 and TRBJ1-5; D is uncertain. The V gene lost 0 bases and the J gene lost 7 bases, with 7 bases spanning the gap. The length of the CDR3 is 13 residues. Germline V gene data show CDR1 as SGHTA and CDR2 as FQGNSA. The CDR3 is CASSLAQSQPQHF. The CDR3 DNA sequence: TGTGCCAGCAGCTTAGCCCAGAGCCAGCCCCAGCATTTT.

The V and J genes are TRBV20-1 and TRBJ2-7; D unclear. CDR3 length: 13 residues. Trimming removed 0 bases from V and 4 bases from J, with 10 bases in between. The germline V gene has CDR1 DFQATT and CDR2 SNEGSKA (reference sequence). CDR3 sequence reads: CSARDKADYEQYF. For the CDR3, the DNA is TGCAGTGCTAGAGATAAGGCGGATTACGAGCAGTACTTC.

This rearrangement joins TRBV5-1 to TRBJ2-3; D is ambiguous. V lost 4 bases and J 4 bases, leaving 13 bases between the germline ends. Germline-derived CDR1 and CDR2 are SGHRS and YFSETQ. The CDR3 runs 14 residues. CDR3 sequence: CASSHWTSADTQYF. The CDR3 nucleotides are TGCGCCAGCAGCCACTGGACCTCAGCAGATACGCAGTATTTT.

Details on this clonotype: A much larger clonotype is one base distant, so this may be a read error. The gene calls are TRBV14 and TRBJ2-7, with 7 bases aligning to TRBD1. The CDR3 is made up of 13 amino acids. Per the germline V gene, CDR1 is SGHDN and CDR2 is FVKESK. Trimming cost V 5 bases and J 3 bases; bases outside gene matches: 4. CDR3 sequence: CASSSGTVYEQYF. In nucleotides, the CDR3 is TGTGCCAGCAGCTCCGGGACAGTCTACGAGCAGTACTTC.

The table lists this clonotype with a few counts. V and J are TRBV5-1 and TRBJ2-1; 11 bases match TRBD2. J gave up 8 bases and V 0 bases, and 7 bases lay outside the gene matches. Germline loops: CDR1 SGHRS, CDR2 YFSETQ. This CDR3 is 16 amino acids long. DNA for the CDR3: TGCGCCAGCAGCTTGGTCCTAGCGGGGGGCCAGGATGAGCAGTTCTTC. Protein: CASSLVLAGGQDEQFF. The full variable domain, completed using reference TRBV5-1 and TRBJ2-1, is KAGVTQTPRYLIKTRGQQVTLSCSPISGHRSVSWYQQTPGQGLQFLFEYFSETQRNKGNFPGRFSGRQFSNSRSEMNVSTLELGDSALYLCASSLVLAGGQDEQFFGPGTRLTVL.

This clonotype was found a few times. The CDR3 nucleotides read TGTGCCACCAGTGACCCGGGCAGCACAGATACGCAGTATTTT. It translates to CATSDPGSTDTQYF. This chain joins TRBV24-1 and TRBJ2-3; no clear D. Per the germline V gene, CDR1 is KGHDR and CDR2 is SFDVKD. CDR3 length: 14 residues. V lost 4 bases and J 0 bases, leaving 7 bases between the germline ends.

The V gene is TRBV29-1, the J gene TRBJ2-1, with D unresolved. The assigned J gene may be wrong: the sequence end matches TRBJ2-7 better. The CDR3 is made up of 12 amino acids. The germline CDR1 and CDR2 sequences are SQVTM and ANQGSEA. The CDR3 region is CSVGAPYNEQYF. As DNA, the CDR3 is TGCAGCGTTGGAGCTCCCTACAATGAGCAGTACTTC.

To note about this clonotype: This clone may be a read error of a much larger clone one base away. The V and J genes are TRBV6-6 and TRBJ2-3; unclear D gene. Trimming removed 6 bases at V and 4 bases at J, with 5 bases between. The CDR3 runs to 11 residues. Germline V gives CDR1 MNHNY, CDR2 SVGAGI (reference sequence). CDR3: CASRFADTQYF. CDR3 sequence (DNA): TGTGCCAGCAGGTTTGCAGATACGCAGTATTTT.

The genes are TRBV9 and TRBJ2-7, with TRBD2 matching 13 bases. Trimming at V came to 3 bases and at J to 7 bases, leaving 4 bases not matched to a gene. The CDR3 totals 14 residues. CDR1 is SGDLS and CDR2 is YYNGEE in the germline V gene. CDR3 nucleotides: TGTGCCAGCAGCGCGCCGGGACTAGCGGGGGAGCAGTACTTC. Its translation is CASSAPGLAGEQYF. Full variable domain (outside the CDR3, taken from reference TRBV9 and TRBJ2-7): DSGVTQTPKHLITATGQRVTLRCSPRSGDLSVYWYQQSLDQGLQFLIQYYNGEERAKGNILERFSAQQFPDLHSELNLSSLELGDSALYFCASSAPGLAGEQYFGPGTRLTVT.

This clonotype was picked up one time. The chain uses TRBV7-2 and TRBJ1-1, with a tentative D call TRBD1 (5 bases). CDR3 length equals 10 residues. Germline V gives CDR1 SGHTA, CDR2 FQGNSA. The ends were cut back, 11 bases at V and 4 bases at J, with 8 bases in the middle. In DNA form, the CDR3 reads TGTGCCCAGGGATCCACTGAAGCTTTCTTT. Protein product: CAQGSTEAFF.

The rearrangement uses TRBV5-1 and TRBJ2-7; D could derive from TRBD1 or TRBD2 (5 bases each). Germline V gene data show CDR1 as SGHRS and CDR2 as YFSETQ. Trimming stripped 0 bases from V and 4 bases from J, with 17 bases between. The CDR3 totals 16 residues. Written as DNA, the CDR3 is TGCGCCAGCAGCTTGGAGTTTCGAGGGGCCCTTTACGAGCAGTACTTC. It specifies CASSLEFRGALYEQYF.

The chain has TRBV3-1 and TRBJ1-2; D gene ambiguous. Germline CDR1 and CDR2: LGHDT and YNNKEL (reference sequence). CDR3 length: 16 amino acids. The germline V and J ends were trimmed by 0 bases and 4 bases, with 15 bases remaining between them. The CDR3 DNA sequence: TGTGCCAGCAGCCAAGAAATGCAGTCGATTGGCTATGGCTACACCTTC. As protein: CASSQEMQSIGYGYTF. The entire variable domain, with the rest obtained from reference TRBV3-1 and TRBJ1-2, is as follows: DTAVSQTPKYLVTQMGNDKSIKCEQNLGHDTMYWYKQDSKKFLKIMFSYNNKELIINETVPNRFSPKSPDKAHLNLHINSLELGDSAVYFCASSQEMQSIGYGYTFGSGTRLTVV.

This sequence joins TRBV20-1 and TRBJ2-5; 9 nucleotides line up with TRBD2. The germline V gene encodes CDR1 DFQATT and CDR2 SNEGSKA (reference sequence). The CDR3 runs to 15 residues. V shed 2 bases, J shed 1 base, and the junction held 5 bases outside the gene matches. CDR3 in amino acids: CSARLAGLSQETQYF. CDR3 DNA sequence: TGCAGTGCTAGACTAGCGGGACTTAGCCAAGAGACCCAGTACTTC.